The clone carrying this TCR beta chain has a handful of counts. Its target is not known. The sort gate was single viable CD3+CD4+CD8-CD45RO+ cells for memory CD4+ T cells. Total CD4+ T cells were enriched by CD4 positive selection. The method was immunoSEQ multiplex PCR; TCRdb's version includes in-frame clones alone and lacks a portion of them. The sample lists more than 45,000 clones; about 81% were seen once. The data are from a study of memory CD4+ T cells and cytomegalovirus serostatus. Study findings and constraints: CD4+ memory repertoires contained about 40% of the roughly 150 reported CMV TCRbeta sequences.

Germline CDR1 and CDR2: MGHRA and YSYEKL. The trim removed 0 bases at V and 2 bases at J, leaving 10 bases unmatched. The CDR3 spans 17 residues. This clonotype was sampled from an adult in good health and CMV-seronegative. Sequenced: memory CD4+ T cells from blood. The chain employs TRBV4-1 and TRBJ2-7; 7 nucleotides match TRBD2. Here the CDR3 DNA reads TGCGCCAGCAGCCAAGATCTATTTGGACTAGGCGCCTACGAGCAGTACTTC. Its protein is CASSQDLFGLGAYEQYF.